This TCR beta chain was profiled in a study of cytomegalovirus exposure and HLA in healthy donors. Study-wide context: The same platform was used for the roughly 130 validation repertoires as for the approximately 630 first-cohort repertoires, as reported in a later analysis. Findings of the study overall: The classifier, whose performance was assessed in both the original and validation cohorts, reportedly diagnosed cytomegalovirus status with high specificity and sensitivity.

The donors were part of the validation cohort, which consisted of approximately 110 subjects and was separate from the first cohort of 666 subjects. Measured with immunoSEQ multiplex PCR; TCRdb has only the in-frame clones, and not every one. The sample records hundreds of thousands of clones, roughly 84% being singletons. In the case of this clone: Its antigen remains unknown.

The sequencing input was PBMCs. This TCR derives from a man aged 18 to 29 in good health and CMV-seropositive.

CDR3 DNA: TGCGCCAGCAGCTTGGTCGCTCCCCCTGTAACAGCTTTCTTT. This codes for CASSLVAPPVTAFF. The chain couples TRBV5-1 to TRBJ1-1; no clear D gene. The ends were cut back, 0 bases at V and 10 bases at J, with 16 bases in the middle. CDR1 is SGHRS, CDR2 YFSETQ, per germline. This CDR3 has 14 amino acids.